This T cell receptor (beta chain) is drawn from a study of blood T cell repertoires in COVID-19. Looking at the study overall: Acute-phase and convalescent COVID-19 samples originated in the United States, Italy and Spain.

Participants spanned ages about 18 to 90 years and resided in 20 to 30 US areas. The germline V and J ends were trimmed by 2 bases and 7 bases, with 5 bases remaining between them. Germline V gives CDR1 MDHEN, CDR2 SYDVKM. The CDR3 is made up of 11 amino acids. Authors' analysis steps: Reference gene primer amplification gave estimated nucleated cell counts. Repertoires were generated with immunoSEQ multiplex PCR, while TCRdb's copy carries only in-frame clones and drops some. V, J and clone size derive from that table, while D and trimming were established from the DNA sequence. Here the sample spans around 170,000 clones, about 85% being singletons.

The chain carries TRBV28 and TRBJ2-5; D is uncertain. Source material: PBMCs or T cells enriched from blood (not recorded which). This TCR was sampled from a woman between 50 and 59 years old who had recovered from COVID-19. CDR3 loop: CASSLMRTQYF. The CDR3 coding sequence is TGTGCCAGCAGTTTAATGAGGACCCAGTACTTC.